The TCR beta chain under discussion was sequenced for a study of Ad26.COV2.S vaccination and SARS-CoV-2 variants. A note on this clone: As yet, its antigen is unknown.

Measured with immunoSEQ multiplex PCR; TCRdb has only the in-frame clones, and not every one. Here the sample spans roughly 380,000 clones, over 75% being singletons. General observations from the study: Researchers reported similar non-spike TCR breadth in vaccine and placebo recipients.

Germline V gene lookup returns CDR1 SGHVS and CDR2 FNYEAQ. V was pared by 5 bases and J by 0 bases, with 5 bases of the junction left unmatched. The CDR3 consists of 15 residues. As to treatment: roughly 18 received Ad26.COV2.S at low or high dose, single or two shots; roughly five received placebo; per-sample allocation not given. Day 63 after the first injection of vaccine or placebo was the sampling time. Vaccination used an Ad26 vector expressing Wuhan-strain SARS-CoV-2 spike. V is TRBV7-6 and J is TRBJ2-3; 7 nucleotides match TRBD1. The sequence came from a person between 18 and 65 years old who received the Ad26.COV2.S COVID-19 vaccine or a placebo. The sequencing used peripheral blood, collected in a trial of Ad26.COV2.S vaccine versus placebo. The CDR3: CASSPTGDSTDTQYF. CDR3 DNA: TGTGCCAGCAGCCCTACAGGGGATAGCACAGATACGCAGTATTTT.